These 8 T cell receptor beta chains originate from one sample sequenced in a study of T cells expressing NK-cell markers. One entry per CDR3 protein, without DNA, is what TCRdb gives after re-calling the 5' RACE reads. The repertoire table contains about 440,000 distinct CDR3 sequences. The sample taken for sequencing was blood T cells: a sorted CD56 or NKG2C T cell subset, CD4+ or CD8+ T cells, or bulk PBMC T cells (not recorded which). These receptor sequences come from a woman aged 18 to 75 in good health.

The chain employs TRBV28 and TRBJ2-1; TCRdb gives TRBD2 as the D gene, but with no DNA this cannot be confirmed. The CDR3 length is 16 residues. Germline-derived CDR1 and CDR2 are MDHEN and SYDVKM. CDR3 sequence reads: CASSSLHSGEYSEQFF.

CDR3: CASSRPREGYTF. The V and J genes are TRBV6-5 and TRBJ1-2; TCRdb's D call, TRBD1, is unchecked because there is no DNA. The CDR3 is made up of 12 amino acids. Per the germline V gene, CDR1 is MNHEY and CDR2 is SVGAGI.

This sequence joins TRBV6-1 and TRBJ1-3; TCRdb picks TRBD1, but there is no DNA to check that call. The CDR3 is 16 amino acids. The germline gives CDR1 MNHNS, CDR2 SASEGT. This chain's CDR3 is CASSPGTGNKGNTIYF.

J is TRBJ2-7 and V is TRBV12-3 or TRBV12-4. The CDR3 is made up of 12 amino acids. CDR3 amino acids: CASSYEVYEQYF.

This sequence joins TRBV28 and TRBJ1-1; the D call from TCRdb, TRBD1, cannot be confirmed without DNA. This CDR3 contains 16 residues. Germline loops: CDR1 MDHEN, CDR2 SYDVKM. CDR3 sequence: CASLTVSLLGGGEAFF.

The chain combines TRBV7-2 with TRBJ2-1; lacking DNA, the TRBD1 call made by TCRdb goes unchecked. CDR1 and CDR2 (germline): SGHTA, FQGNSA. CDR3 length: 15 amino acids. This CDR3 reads CASSFSGGGSNEQFF.

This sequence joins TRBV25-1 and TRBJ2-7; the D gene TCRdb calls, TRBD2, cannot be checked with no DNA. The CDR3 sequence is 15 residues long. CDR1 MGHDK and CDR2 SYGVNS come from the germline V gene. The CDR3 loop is CARSASGSWSYEQYF.

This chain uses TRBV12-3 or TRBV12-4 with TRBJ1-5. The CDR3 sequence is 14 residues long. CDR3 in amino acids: CASKGSWTHQPQHF.